Each of the 3 T cell receptor beta chains below was sequenced from the same sample in a study of radiotherapy plus CTLA-4 blockade in lung cancer. Only in-frame clones appear in the TCRdb table, and some are missing; sequencing was by immunoSEQ multiplex PCR. The sample contains about 45,000 clones, 55% to 80% of which appear only once. The material was peripheral blood, obtained from a patient treated with radiotherapy plus ipilimumab. These receptor sequences come from a human donor with non-small cell lung cancer who had a complete response to radiotherapy plus ipilimumab.

The rearrangement uses TRBV19 and TRBJ1-6; 10 bases line up with TRBD1. Germline V gene lookup returns CDR1 LNHDA and CDR2 SQIVND (reference sequence). CDR3 length: 15 amino acids. The J segment lost 6 bases and the V segment lost 8 bases, leaving 7 bases of the junction unmatched. The CDR3 loop reads CASDGTGVPNSPLHF. The CDR3 region has the DNA TGTGCCAGTGACGGGACAGGGGTGCCTAATTCACCCCTCCACTTT.

The V gene is TRBV5-1, the J gene TRBJ1-4, with no clear D. This CDR3 contains 16 residues. Between the trimmed V and J ends, which lost 4 bases and 5 bases, there was a span of 18 bases. CDR1 and CDR2 from the germline V gene are SGHRS and YFSETQ. The CDR3 is CASSQPEGSWNEKLFF. DNA of the CDR3: TGCGCCAGCAGCCAACCAGAGGGAAGTTGGAATGAAAAACTGTTTTTT.

The rearrangement uses TRBV7-2 and TRBJ2-5; 7 bases agree with TRBD1. Trimming cost V 6 bases and J 4 bases; bases outside gene matches: 8. Germline-derived CDR1 and CDR2 are SGHTA and FQGNSA. This CDR3 spans 14 amino acids. The CDR3 coding sequence is TGTGCCAGCAGTTATCAGACAGGGTCAGAGACCCAGTACTTC. It specifies CASSYQTGSETQYF.